This T cell receptor beta chain is from a study of blood T cell repertoires in COVID-19. Clones were read by immunoSEQ multiplex PCR, and TCRdb kept only the in-frame ones, dropping some. The sample holds 250,000 to 350,000 clones, around 90% seen once. With 1 base clipped from V and 3 bases from J, the junction kept 5 bases outside the gene matches. CDR1 SQVTM and CDR2 ANQGSEA come from the germline V gene. The CDR3 is made up of 14 amino acids. This clone was recorded only once. This clonotype was sampled from a woman in her forties or fifties who had recovered from COVID-19. The chain employs TRBV29-1 and TRBJ1-2, with TRBD1 matching over 7 bases. Source material: peripheral blood. The CDR3 region is CSVEGRQGDYGYTF. The CDR3, as DNA: TGCAGCGTTGAAGGGCGACAGGGAGACTATGGCTACACCTTC.